The table lists the clone carrying this T cell receptor (beta chain) with many counts. TCRdb re-called the reads through MiXCR, storing one row per CDR3 protein. The data contain 200,000 to 250,000 distinct CDR3 sequences, roughly 6.5% of them singletons. The data belong to a study of T cell repertoires in cytomegalovirus infection. The germline V and J ends were trimmed by 5 bases and 1 base, with 9 bases remaining between them. The germline V gene has CDR1 SGHTA and CDR2 FQGNSA. The CDR3 is 13 amino acids. The receptor comes from a human donor in good health (CMV status not recorded). Some clones in this sample may be carry-over from other donors' samples. The chain couples TRBV7-2 to TRBJ2-7; no firm D call. The sequencing sample was made of PBMCs. The CDR3 DNA follows: TGTGCCAGCAGCCGCGACTCTTCCTACGAGCAGTACTTC. Protein: CASSRDSSYEQYF.